This T cell receptor (beta chain) was observed in a study of T-cell memory formation after mild COVID-19. From the 5' RACE reads, TCRdb called clonotypes with MiXCR, one entry per CDR3 protein. The table includes approximately 500,000 distinct CDR3 sequences, around a quarter detected once. Trimming shortened V by 3 bases and J by 4 bases, and 10 bases separated the two germline ends. Per the germline V gene, CDR1 is SEHNR and CDR2 is FQNEAQ (reference sequence). CDR3 length equals 14 residues. This TCR came from an adult woman who had mild COVID-19 (a few samples of this study predate the infection). Cell type and time point are not known. Sequenced material: PBMCs or a T cell subset sorted from them (not recorded which). V and J are TRBV7-9 and TRBJ2-1, with D possibly matching TRBD2 (6 bases). The DNA of the CDR3 is TGTGCCAGCAGCTTTACGGGACTGTACAATGAGCAGTTCTTC. Protein: CASSFTGLYNEQFF. Full variable domain (remainder filled in from reference TRBV7-9 and TRBJ2-1): DTGVSQNPRHKITKRGQNVTFRCDPISEHNRLYWYRQTLGQGPEFLTYFQNEAQLEKSRLLSDRFSAERPKGSFSTLEIQRTEQGDSAMYLCASSFTGLYNEQFFGPGTRLTVL.